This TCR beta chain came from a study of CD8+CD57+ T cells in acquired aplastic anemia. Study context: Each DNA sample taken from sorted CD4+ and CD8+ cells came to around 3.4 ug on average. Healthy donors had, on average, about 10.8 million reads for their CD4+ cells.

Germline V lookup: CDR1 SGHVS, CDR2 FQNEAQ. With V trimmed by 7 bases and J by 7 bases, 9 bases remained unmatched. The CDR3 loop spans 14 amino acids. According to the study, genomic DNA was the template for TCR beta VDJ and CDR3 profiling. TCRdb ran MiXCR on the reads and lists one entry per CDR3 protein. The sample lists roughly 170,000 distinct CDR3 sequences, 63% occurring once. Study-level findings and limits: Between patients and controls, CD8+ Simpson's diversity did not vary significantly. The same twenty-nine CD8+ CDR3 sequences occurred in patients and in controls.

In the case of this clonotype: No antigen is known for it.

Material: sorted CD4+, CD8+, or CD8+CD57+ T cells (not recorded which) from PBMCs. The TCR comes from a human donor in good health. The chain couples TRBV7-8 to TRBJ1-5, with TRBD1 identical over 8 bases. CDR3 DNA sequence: TGTGCCAGCACCCGGGACAGGTTTAGGCAGCCCCAGCATTTT. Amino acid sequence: CASTRDRFRQPQHF. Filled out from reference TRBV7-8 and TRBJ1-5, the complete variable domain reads GAGVSQSPRYKVAKRGQDVALRCDPISGHVSLFWYQQALGQGPEFLTYFQNEAQLDKSGLPSDRFFAERPEGSVSTLKIQRTQQEDSAVYLCASTRDRFRQPQHFGDGTRLSIL.